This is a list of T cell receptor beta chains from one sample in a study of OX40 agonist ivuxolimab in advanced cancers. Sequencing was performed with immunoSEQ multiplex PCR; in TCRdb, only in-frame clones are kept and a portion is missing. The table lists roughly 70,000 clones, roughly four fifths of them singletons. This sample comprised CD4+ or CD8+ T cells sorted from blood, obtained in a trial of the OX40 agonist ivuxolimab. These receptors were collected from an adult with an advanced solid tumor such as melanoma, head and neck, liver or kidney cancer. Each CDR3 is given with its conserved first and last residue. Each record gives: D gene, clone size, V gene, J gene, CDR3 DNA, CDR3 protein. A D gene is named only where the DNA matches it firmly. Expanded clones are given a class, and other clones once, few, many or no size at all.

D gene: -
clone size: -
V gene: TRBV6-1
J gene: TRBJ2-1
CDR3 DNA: TGTGCCAGCAGTGATAAGGTTCAGGATGAGCAGTTCTTC
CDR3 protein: CASSDKVQDEQFF

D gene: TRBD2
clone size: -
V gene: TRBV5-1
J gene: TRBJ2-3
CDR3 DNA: TGCGCCAGCAGCCCGGGGGGGCCCCCGACAGATACGCAGTATTTT
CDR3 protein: CASSPGGPPTDTQYF

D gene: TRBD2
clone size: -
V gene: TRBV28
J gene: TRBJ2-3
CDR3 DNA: TGTGCCAGCGCAAAGGGCGGGAGAAATCCAGATACGCAGTATTTT
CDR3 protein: CASAKGGRNPDTQYF

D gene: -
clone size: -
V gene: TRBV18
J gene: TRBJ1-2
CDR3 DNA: TGTGCCAGCTCACCAGCCGGGAACTATGGCTACACCTTC
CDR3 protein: CASSPAGNYGYTF

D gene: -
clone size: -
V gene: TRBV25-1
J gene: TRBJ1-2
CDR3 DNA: TGTGCCAGCAGTGTTGATGACTATGGCTACACCTTC
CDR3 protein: CASSVDDYGYTF

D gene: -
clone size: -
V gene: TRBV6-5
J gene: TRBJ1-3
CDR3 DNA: TGTGCCAGCAGTTACTCGTCAGGAAATTCTGGAAACACCATATATTTT
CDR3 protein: CASSYSSGNSGNTIYF

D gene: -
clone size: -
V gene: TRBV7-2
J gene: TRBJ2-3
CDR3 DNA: TGTGCCAGCAGCTTGAGGGGATGGGGAGGAGATACGCAGTATTTT
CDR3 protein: CASSLRGWGGDTQYF

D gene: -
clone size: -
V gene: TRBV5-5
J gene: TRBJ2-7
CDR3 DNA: TGTGCCAGCAGCGCCCCGGGACGGACCCTGGGCGAGCAGTACTTC
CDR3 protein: CASSAPGRTLGEQYF

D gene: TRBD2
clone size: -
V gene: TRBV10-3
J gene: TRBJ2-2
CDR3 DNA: TGTGCCATCAGTGATCAAGCGGGGGTGTACACCGGGGAGCTGTTTTTT
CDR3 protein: CAISDQAGVYTGELFF

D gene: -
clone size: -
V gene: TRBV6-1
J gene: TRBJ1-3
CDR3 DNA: TGTGCCAGCAGTGAAGCCGGGCACACTGGAAACACCATATATTTT
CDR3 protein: CASSEAGHTGNTIYF

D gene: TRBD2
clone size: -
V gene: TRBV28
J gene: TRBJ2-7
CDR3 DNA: TGTGCCAGCAGTTTGGCTAGCGGGTACGAGCAGTACTTC
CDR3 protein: CASSLASGYEQYF

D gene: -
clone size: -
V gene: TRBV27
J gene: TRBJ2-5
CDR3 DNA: TGTGCCAGCAGCTTCTGGGGTAGACAAGAGACCCAGTACTTC
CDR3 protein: CASSFWGRQETQYF

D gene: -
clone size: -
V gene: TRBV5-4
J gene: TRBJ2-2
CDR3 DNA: TGTGCCAGCAGCTTGGGGGGCGCGGGCACCGGGGAGCTGTTTTTT
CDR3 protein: CASSLGGAGTGELFF

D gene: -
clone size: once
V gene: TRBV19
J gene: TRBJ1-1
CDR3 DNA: TGTGCCAGTAGTTCGCAGGGGAACACTGAAGCTTTCTTT
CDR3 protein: CASSSQGNTEAFF

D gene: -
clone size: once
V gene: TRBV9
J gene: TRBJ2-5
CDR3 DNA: TGTGCCAGCAGCTCCGAGTGGGCTAGTGAGACCCAGTACTTC
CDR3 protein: CASSSEWASETQYF

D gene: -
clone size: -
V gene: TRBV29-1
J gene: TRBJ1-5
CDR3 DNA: TGCAGCGTCGCCGACAGGCGAGGCCAGCCCCAGCATTTT
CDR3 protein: CSVADRRGQPQHF

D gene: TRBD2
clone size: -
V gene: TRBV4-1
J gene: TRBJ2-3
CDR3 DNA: TGCGCCAGCAGCCAATGGGAGTTCCGGGGGGGCACAGATACGCAGTATTTT
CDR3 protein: CASSQWEFRGGTDTQYF

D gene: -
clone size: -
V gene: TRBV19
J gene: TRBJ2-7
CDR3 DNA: TGTGCCAGTAGTATGGACAGTTACGAGCAGTACTTC
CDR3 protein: CASSMDSYEQYF

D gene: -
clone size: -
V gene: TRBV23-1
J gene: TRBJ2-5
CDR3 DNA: TGCGCCAGCAGGGTAGGGCAAGAGACCCAGTACTTC
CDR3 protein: CASRVGQETQYF

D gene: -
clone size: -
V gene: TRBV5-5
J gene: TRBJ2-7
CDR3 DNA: TGTGCCAGCAGCTTGGACGGGACAAAAGTCGGGGAGCAGTACTTC
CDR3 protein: CASSLDGTKVGEQYF

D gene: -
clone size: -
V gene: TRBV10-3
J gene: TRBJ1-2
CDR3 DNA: TGTGCCATCAGCATCCCTCCCTATGGCTACACCTTC
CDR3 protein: CAISIPPYGYTF

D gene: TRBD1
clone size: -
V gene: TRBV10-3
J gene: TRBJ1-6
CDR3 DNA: TGTGCCACCCCGGAACAGGGGATGAATCCCCTCCACTTT
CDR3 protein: CATPEQGMNPLHF

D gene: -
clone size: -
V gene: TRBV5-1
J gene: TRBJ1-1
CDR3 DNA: TGCGCCAGCAGCTTGAGCAATTTGAACACTGAAGCTTTCTTT
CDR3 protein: CASSLSNLNTEAFF

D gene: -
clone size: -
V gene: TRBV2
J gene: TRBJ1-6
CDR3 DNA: TGTGCCAGCAGTGAAGGGCGGAACTCACCCCTCCACTTT
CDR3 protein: CASSEGRNSPLHF

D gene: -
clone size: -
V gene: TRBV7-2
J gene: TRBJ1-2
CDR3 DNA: TGTGCCAGCAGCCCCCCCCGGCAGGCTGGCTACACCTTC
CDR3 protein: CASSPPRQAGYTF

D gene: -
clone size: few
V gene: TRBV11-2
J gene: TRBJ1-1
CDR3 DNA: TGTGCCAGCAGCTCAGGACAGTTGGCTTTCTTT
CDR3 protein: CASSSGQLAFF

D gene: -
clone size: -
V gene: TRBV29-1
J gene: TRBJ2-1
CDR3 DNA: TGCAGCGTTGAGTTGGTTTGGGGGAGAAATGAGCAGTTCTTC
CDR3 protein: CSVELVWGRNEQFF

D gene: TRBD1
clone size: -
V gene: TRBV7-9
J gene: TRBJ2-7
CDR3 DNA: TGTGCCAGCAGCTTTCATCTGGGACAGGGACAAGGTCTGAACTACGAGCAGTACTTC
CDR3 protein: CASSFHLGQGQGLNYEQYF

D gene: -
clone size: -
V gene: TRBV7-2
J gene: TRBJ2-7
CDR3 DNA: TGTGCCAGCAGCTTTTCGCCTAGCTCCTACGAGCAGTACTTC
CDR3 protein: CASSFSPSSYEQYF

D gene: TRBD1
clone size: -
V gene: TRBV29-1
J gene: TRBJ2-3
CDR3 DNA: TGCAGCGTTGAAAGGACAGGGGTGGTCACAGATACGCAGTATTTT
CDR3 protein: CSVERTGVVTDTQYF

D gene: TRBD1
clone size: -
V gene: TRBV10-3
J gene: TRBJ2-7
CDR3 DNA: TGTGCCATCAGTCGCCCCCCCGCGACAGGGGACAGGTACGAGCAGTACTTC
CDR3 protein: CAISRPPATGDRYEQYF

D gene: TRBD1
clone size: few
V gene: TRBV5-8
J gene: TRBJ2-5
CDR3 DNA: TGTGCCAGCAGCCTAACCGGGACAGCTCGAGAGACCCAGTACTTC
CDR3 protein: CASSLTGTARETQYF

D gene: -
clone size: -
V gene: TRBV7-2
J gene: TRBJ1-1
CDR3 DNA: TGTGCCAGCAGCTTCGACAGCAACACTGAAGCTTTCTTT
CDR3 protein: CASSFDSNTEAFF

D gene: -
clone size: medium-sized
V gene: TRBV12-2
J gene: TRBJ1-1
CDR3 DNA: TGTGCAAGTCGCTCACTTGGGACGCCGAACACTGAAGCTTTCTTT
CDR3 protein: CASRSLGTPNTEAFF

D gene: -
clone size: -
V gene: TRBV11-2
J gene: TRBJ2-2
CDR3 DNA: TGTGCCAGCAGTTTCGGACTCCCGAACACCGGGGAGCTGTTTTTT
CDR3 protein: CASSFGLPNTGELFF